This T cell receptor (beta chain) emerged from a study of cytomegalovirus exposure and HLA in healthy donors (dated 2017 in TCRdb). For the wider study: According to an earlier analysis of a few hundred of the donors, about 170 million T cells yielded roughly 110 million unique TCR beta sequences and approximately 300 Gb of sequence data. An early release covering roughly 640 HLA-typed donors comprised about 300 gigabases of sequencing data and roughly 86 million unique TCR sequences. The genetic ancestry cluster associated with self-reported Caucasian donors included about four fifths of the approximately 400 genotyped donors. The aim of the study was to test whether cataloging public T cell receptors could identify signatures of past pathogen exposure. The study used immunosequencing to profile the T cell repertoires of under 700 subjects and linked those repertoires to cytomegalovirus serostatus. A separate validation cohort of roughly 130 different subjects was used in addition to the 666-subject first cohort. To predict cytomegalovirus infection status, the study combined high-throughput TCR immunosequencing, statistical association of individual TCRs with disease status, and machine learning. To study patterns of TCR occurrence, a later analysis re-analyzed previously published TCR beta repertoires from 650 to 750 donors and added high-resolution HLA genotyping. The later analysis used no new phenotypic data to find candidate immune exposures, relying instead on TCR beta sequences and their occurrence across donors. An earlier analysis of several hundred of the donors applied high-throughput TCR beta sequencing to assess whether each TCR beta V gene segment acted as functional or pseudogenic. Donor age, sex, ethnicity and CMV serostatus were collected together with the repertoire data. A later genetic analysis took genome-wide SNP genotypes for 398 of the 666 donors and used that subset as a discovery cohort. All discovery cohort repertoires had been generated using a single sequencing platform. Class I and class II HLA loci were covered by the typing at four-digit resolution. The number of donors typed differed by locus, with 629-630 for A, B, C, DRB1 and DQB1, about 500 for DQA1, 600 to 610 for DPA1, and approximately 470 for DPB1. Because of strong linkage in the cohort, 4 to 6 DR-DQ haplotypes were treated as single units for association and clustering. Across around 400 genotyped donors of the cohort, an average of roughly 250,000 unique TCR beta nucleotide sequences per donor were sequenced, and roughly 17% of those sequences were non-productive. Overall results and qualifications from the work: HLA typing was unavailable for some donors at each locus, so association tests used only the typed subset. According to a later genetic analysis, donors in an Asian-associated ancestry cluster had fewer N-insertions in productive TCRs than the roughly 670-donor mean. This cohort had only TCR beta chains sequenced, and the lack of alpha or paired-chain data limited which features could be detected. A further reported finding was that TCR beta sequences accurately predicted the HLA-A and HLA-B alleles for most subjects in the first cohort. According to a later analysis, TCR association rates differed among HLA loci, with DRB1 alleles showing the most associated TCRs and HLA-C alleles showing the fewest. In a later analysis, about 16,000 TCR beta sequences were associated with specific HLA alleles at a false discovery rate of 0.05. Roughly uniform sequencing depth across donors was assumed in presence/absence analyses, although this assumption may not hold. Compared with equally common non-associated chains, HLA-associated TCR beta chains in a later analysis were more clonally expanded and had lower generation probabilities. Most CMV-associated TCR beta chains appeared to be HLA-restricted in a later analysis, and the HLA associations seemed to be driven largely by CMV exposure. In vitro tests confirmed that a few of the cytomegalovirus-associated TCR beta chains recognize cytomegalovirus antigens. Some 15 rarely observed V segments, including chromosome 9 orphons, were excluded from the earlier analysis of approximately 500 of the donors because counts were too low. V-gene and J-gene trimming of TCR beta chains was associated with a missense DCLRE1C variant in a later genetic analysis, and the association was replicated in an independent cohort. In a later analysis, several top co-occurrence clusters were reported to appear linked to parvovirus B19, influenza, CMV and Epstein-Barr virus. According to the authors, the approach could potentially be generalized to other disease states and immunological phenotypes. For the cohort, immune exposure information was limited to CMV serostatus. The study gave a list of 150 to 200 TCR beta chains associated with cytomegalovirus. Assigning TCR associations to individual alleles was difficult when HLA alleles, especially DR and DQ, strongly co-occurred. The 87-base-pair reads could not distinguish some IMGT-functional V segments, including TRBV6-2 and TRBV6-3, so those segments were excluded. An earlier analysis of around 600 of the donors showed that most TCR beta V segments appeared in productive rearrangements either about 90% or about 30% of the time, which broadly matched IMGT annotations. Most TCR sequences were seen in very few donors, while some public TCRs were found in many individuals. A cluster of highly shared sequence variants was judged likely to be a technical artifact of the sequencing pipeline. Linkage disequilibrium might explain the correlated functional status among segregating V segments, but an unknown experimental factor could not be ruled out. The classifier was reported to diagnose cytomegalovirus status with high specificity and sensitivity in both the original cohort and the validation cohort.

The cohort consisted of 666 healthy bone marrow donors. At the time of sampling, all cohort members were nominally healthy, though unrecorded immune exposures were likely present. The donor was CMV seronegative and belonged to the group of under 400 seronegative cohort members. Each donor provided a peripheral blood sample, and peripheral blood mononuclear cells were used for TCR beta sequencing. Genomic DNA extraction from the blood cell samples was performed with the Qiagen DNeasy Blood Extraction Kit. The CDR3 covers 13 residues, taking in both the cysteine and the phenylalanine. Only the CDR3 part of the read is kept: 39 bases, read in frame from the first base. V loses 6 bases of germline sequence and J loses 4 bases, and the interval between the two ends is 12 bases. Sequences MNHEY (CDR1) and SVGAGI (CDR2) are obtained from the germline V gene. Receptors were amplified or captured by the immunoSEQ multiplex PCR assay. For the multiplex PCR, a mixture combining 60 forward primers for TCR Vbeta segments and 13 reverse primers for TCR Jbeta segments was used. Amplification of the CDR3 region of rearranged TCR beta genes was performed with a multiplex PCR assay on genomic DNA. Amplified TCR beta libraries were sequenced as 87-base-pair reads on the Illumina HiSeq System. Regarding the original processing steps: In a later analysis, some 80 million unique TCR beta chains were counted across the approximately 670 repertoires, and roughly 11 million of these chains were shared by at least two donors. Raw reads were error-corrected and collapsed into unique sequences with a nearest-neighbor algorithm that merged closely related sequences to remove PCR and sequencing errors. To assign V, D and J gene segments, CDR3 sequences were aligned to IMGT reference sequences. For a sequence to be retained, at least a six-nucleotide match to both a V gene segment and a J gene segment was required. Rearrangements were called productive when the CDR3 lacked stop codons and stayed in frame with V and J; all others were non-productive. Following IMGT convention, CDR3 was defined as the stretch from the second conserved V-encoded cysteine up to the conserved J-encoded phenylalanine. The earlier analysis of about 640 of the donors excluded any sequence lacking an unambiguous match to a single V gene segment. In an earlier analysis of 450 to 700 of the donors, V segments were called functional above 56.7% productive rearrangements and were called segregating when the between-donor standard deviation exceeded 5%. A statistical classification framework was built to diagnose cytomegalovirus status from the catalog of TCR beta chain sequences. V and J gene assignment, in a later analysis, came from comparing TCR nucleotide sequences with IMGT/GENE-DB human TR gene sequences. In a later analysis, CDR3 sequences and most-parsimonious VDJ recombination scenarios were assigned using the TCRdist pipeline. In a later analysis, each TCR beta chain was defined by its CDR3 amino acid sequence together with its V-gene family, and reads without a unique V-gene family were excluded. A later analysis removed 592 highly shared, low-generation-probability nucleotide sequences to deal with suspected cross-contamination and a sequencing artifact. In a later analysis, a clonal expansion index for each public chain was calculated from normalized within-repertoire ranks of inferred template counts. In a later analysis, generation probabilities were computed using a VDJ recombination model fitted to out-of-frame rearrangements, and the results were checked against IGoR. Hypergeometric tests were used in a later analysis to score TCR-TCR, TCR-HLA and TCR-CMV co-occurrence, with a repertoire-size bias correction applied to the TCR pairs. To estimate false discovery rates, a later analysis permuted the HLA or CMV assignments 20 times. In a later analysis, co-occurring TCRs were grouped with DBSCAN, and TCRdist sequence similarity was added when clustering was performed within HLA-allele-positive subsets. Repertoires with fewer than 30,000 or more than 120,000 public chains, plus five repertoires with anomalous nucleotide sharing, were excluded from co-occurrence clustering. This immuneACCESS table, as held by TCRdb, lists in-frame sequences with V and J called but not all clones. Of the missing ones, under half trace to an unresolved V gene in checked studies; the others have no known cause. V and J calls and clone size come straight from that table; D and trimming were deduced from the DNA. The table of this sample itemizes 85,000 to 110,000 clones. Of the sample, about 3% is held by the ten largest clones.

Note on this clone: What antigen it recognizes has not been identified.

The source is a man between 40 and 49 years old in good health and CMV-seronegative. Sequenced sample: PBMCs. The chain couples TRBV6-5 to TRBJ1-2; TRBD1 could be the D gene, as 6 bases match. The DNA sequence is TGTGCCAGCAGCAAAGGACAGATCTATGGCTACACCTTC. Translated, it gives CASSKGQIYGYTF.